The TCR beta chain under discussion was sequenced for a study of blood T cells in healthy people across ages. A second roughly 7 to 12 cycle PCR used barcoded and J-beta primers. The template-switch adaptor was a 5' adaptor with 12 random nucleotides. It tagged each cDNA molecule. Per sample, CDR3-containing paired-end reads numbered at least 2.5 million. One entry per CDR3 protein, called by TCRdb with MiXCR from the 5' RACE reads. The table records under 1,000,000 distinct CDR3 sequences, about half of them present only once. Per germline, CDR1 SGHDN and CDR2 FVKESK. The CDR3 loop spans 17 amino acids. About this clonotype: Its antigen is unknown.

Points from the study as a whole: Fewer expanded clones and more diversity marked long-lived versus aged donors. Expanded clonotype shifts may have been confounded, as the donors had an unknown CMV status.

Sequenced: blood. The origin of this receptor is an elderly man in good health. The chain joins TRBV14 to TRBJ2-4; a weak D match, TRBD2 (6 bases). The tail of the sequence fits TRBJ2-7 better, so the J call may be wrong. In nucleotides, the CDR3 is TGTGCCAGCAGCCTTTGGAAAGGAGGGGAAATGTCTCTCGAGCAGTACTTC. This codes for CASSLWKGGEMSLEQYF.